This TCR beta chain was sequenced during a study of response to subunit inactivated influenza vaccine. TCRdb re-called the RT-PCR reads with MiXCR, one entry per CDR3 protein. The data contain approximately 680,000 distinct CDR3 sequences, less than 20% of them singletons. CDR1 is SGDLS and CDR2 is YYNGEE in the germline V gene. V lost 6 bases, J lost 4 bases, and 8 bases stayed unmatched. This CDR3 contains 15 residues. Study outcomes and limitations: The authors proposed limited new T cell recruitment per seasonal influenza vaccination.

About this clonotype itself: The antigen is not known.

The receptor was isolated from a man aged 50-59 years who received an inactivated influenza vaccine. J is TRBJ2-1 and V is TRBV9, with 9 bases fitting TRBD2. Source: PBMCs from blood, taken about 12 days after vaccination. The CDR3 loop is CASTSGRGGYNEQFF. The DNA of the CDR3 is TGTGCCAGCACCAGCGGGCGGGGGGGGTACAATGAGCAGTTCTTC.